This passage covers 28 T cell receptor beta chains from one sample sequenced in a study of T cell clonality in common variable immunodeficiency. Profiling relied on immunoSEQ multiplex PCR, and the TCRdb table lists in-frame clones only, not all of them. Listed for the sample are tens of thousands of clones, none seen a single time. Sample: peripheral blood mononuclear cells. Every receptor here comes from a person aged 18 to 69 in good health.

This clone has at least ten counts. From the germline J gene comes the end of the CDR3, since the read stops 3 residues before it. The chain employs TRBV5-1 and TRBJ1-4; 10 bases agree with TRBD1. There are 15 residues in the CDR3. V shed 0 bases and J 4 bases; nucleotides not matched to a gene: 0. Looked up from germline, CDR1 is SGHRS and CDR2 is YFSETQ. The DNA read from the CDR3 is TGCGCCAGCAGCTTGGGGACAGGGGGTAATGAAAAA. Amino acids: CASSLGTGGNEK. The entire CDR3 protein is CASSLGTGGNEKLFF.

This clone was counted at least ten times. The CDR3 reads CASSLGTGNYEQYF. CDR3 bases read: TGTGCCAGCAGCTTAGGGACAGGGAACTACGAG. The rearrangement joins TRBV7-9 to TRBJ2-7, with 8 bases that match TRBD1. The read finishes 3 residues shy of the CDR3 end, and the germline J gene is used to complete it. CDR3 length: 14 residues. CDR1 and CDR2 (germline): SEHNR, FQNEAQ (reference sequence). Trimming removed 1 base from V and 3 bases from J; junction bases left unmatched: 2.

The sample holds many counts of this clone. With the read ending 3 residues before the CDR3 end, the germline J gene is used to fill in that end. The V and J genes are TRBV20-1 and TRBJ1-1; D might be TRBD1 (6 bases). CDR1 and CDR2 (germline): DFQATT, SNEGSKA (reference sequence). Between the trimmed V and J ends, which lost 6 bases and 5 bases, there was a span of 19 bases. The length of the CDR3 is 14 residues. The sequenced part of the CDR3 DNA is TGCAGTGCCAATTTTGGGGGCGGCGGGACTGAA. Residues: CSANFGGGGTE. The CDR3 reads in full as CSANFGGGGTEAFF.

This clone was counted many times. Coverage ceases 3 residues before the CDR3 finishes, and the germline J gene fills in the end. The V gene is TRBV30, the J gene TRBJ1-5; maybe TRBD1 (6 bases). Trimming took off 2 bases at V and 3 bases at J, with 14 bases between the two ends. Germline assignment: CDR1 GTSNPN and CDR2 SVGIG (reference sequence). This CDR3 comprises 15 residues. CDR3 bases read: TGTGCCTGGAGTTTCCCTGGGACACTCAATCAGCCC. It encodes CAWSFPGTLNQP. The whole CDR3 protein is CAWSFPGTLNQPQHF. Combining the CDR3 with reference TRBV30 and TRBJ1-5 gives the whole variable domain SQTIHQWPATLVQPVGSPLSLECTVEGTSNPNLYWYRQAAGRGLQLLFYSVGIGQISSEVPQNLSASRPQDRQFILSSKKLLLSDSGFYLCAWSFPGTLNQPQHFGDGTRLSIL.

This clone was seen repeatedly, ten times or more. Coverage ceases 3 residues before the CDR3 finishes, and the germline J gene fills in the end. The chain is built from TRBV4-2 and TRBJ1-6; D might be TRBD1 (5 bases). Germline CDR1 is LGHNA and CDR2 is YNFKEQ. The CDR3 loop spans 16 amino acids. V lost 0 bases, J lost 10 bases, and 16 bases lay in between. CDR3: CASSQDFAGSRSPLHF. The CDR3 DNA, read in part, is TGTGCCAGCAGCCAAGATTTCGCAGGGTCACGGTCACCC.

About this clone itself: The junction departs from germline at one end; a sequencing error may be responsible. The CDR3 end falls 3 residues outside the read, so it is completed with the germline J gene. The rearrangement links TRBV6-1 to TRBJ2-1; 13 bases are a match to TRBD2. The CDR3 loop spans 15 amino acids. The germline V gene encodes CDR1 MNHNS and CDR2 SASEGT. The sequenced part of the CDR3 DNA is TGTGCCAACAGTGAAGGACTAGCGGGAGAGGCTGAG. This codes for CANSEGLAGEAE. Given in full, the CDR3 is CANSEGLAGEAEQFF.

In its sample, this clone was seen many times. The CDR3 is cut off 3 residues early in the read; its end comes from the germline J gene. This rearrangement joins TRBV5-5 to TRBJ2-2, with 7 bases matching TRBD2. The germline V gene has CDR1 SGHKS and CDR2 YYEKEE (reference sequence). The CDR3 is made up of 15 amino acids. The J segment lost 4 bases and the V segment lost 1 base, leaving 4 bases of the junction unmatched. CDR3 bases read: TGTGCCAGCAGCTTGAATCCTAGCGGCACCGGGGAG. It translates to CASSLNPSGTGE. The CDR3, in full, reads CASSLNPSGTGELFF.

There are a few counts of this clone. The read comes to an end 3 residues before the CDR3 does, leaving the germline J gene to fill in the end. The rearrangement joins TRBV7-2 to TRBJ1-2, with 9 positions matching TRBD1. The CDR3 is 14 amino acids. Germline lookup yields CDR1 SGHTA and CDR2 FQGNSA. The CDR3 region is CASSFYRGQNDYTF. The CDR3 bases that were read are TGTGCCAGCAGCTTCTACAGGGGGCAAAACGAC. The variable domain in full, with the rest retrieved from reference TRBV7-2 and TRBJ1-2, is GAGVSQSPSNKVTEKGKDVELRCDPISGHTALYWYRQSLGQGLEFLIYFQGNSAPDKSGLPSDRFSAERTGGSVSTLTIQRTQQEDSAVYLCASSFYRGQNDYTFGSGTRLTVV.

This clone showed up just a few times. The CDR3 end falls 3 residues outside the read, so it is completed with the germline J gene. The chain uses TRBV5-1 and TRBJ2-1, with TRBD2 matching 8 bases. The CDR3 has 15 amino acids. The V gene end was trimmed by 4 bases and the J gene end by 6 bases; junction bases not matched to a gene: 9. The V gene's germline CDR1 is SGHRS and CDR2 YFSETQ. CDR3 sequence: CASSPSGSVGNEQFF. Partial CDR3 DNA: TGCGCCAGCAGCCCGAGCGGGAGTGTAGGCAATGAG.

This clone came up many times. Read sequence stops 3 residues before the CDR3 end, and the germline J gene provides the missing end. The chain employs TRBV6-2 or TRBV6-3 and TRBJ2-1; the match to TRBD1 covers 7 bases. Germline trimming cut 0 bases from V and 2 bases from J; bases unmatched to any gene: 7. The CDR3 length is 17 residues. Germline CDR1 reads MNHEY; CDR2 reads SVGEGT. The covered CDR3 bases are TGTGCCAGCAGTTACTCGTTCGCGAGGGGGCCCTACAATGAG. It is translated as CASSYSFARGPYNE. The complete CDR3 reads CASSYSFARGPYNEQFF.

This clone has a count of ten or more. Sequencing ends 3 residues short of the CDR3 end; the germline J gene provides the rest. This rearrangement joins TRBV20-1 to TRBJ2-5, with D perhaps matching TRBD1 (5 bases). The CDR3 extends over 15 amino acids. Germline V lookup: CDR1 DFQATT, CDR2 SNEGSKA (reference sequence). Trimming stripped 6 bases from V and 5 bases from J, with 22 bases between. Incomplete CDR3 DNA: TGCAGTGCCGTAAAACCCGACAGTCTCCGTGAGACC. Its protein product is CSAVKPDSLRET. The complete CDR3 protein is CSAVKPDSLRETQYF.

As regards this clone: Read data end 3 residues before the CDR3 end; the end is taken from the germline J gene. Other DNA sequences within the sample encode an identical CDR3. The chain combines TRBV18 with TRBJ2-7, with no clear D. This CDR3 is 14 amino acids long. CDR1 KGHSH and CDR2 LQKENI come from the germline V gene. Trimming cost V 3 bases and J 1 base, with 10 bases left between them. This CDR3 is CASSPWQGSYEQYF. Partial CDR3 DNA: TGTGCCAGCTCACCTTGGCAAGGGTCCTACGAG.

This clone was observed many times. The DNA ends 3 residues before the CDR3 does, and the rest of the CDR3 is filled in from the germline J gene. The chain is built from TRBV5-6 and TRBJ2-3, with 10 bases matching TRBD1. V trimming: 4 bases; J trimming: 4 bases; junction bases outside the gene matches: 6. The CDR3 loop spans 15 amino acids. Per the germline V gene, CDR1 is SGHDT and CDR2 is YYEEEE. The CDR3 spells CASSLPGQGPDTQYF. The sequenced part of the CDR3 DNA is TGTGCCAGCAGCCTTCCGGGACAGGGGCCAGATACG.

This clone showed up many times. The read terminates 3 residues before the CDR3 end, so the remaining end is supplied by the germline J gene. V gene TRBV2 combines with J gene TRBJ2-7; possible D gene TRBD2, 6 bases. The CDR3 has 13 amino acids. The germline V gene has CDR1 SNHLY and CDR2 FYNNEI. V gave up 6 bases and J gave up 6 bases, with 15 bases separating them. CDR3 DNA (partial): TGTGCCAGCAGGAGGGACTCCACAGGCGAG. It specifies CASRRDSTGE. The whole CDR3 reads CASRRDSTGEQYF.

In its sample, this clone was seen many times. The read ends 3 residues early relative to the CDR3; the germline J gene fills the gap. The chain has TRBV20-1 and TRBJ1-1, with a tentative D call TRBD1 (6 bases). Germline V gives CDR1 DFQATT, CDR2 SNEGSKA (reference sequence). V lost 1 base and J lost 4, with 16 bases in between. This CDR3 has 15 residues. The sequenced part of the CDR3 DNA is TGCAGTGCTAGAGGCGAGCGGGGGCACGGCACTGAA. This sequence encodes CSARGERGHGTE. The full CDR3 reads CSARGERGHGTEAFF.

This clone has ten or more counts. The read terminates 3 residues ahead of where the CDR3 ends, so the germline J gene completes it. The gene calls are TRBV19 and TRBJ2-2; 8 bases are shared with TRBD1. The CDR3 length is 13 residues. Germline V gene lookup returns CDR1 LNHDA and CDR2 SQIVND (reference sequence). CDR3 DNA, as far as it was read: TGTGCCAGTAGCAGACAGGGGAATGAAAAG. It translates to CASSRQGNEK. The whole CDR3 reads CASSRQGNEKLFF.

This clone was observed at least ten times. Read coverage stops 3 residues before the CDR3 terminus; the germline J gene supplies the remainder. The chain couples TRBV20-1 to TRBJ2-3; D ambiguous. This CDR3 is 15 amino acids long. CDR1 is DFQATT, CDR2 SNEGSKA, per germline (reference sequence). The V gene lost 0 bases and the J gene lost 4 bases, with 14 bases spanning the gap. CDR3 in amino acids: CSARDPVGAPDTQYF. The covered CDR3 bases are TGCAGTGCTAGAGATCCCGTCGGTGCCCCAGATACG.

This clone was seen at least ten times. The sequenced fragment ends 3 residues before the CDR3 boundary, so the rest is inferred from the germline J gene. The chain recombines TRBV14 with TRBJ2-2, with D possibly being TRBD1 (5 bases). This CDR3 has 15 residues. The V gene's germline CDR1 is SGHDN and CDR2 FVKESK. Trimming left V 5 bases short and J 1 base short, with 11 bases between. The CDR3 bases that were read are TGTGCCAGCAGCATCCGACAGAGGAACACCGGGGAG. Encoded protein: CASSIRQRNTGE. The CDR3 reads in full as CASSIRQRNTGELFF.

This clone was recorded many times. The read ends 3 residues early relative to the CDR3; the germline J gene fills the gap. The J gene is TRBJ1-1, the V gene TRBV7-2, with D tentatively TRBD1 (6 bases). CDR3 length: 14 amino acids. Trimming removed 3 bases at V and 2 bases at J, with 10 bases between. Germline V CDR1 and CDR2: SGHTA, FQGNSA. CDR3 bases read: TGTGCCAGCAGCTTGGGCAGGGGAAACACTGAA. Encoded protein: CASSLGRGNTE. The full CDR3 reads CASSLGRGNTEAFF.

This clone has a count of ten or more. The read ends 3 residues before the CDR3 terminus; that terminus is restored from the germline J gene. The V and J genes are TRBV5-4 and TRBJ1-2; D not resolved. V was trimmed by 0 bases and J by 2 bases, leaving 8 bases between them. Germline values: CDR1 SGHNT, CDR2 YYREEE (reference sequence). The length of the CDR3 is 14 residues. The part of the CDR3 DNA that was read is TGTGCCAGCAGCTTGGATCAGGAAAACTATGGC. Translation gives CASSLDQENYG. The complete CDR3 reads CASSLDQENYGYTF.

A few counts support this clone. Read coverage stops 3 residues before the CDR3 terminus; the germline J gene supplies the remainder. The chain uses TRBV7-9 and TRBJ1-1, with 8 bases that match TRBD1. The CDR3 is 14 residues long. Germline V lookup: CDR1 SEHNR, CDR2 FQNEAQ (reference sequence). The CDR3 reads CASSSGQVNNEAFF. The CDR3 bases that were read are TGTGCCAGCAGCTCGGGACAGGTAAACAATGAG.

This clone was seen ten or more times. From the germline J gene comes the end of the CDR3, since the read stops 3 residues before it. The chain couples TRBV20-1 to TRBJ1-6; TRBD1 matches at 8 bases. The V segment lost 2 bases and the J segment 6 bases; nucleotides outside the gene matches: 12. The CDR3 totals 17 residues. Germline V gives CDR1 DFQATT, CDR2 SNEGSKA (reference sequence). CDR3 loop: CSARRGGAGGGNSPLHF. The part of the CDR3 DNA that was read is TGCAGTGCTAGACGAGGGGGCGCAGGGGGCGGTAATTCACCC.

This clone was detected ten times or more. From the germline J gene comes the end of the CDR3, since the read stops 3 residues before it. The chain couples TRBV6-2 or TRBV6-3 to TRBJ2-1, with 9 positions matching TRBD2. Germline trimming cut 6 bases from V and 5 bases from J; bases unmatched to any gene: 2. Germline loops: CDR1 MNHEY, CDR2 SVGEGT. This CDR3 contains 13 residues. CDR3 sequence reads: CASRASGDNEQFF. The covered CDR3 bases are TGTGCCAGCAGGGCTAGCGGGGACAATGAG.

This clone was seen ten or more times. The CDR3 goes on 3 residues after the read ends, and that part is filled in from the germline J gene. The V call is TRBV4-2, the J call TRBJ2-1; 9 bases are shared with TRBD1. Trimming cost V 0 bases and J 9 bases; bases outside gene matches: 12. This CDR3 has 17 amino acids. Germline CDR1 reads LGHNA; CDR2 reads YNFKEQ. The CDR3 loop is CASSQDSDRGEWGEQFF. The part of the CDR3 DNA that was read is TGTGCCAGCAGCCAAGATAGCGACAGGGGGGAATGGGGTGAG.

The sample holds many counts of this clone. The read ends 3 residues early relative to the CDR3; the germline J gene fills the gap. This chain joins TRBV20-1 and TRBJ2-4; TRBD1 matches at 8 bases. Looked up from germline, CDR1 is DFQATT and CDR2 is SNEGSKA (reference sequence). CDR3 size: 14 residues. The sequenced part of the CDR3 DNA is TGCAGTGCTAGAGATCCGGGACAGGTTTATGGT. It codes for CSARDPGQVYG. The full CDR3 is CSARDPGQVYGQYF.

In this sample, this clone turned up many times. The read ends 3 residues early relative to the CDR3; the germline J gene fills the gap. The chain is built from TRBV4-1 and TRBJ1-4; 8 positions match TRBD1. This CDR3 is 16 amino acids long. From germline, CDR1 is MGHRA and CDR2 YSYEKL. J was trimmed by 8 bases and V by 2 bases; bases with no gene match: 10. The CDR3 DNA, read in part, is TGCGCCAGCAGCCAACTGGGGGGACAGGTATACGAAAAA. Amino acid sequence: CASSQLGGQVYEK. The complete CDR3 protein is CASSQLGGQVYEKLFF.

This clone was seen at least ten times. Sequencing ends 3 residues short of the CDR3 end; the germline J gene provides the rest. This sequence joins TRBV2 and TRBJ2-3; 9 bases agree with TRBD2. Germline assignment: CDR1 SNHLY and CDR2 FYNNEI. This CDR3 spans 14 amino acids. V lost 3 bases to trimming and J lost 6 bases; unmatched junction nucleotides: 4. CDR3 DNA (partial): TGTGCCAGCAGTGATGTAGCGGGAGTGGATACG. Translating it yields CASSDVAGVDT. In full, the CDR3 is CASSDVAGVDTQYF.

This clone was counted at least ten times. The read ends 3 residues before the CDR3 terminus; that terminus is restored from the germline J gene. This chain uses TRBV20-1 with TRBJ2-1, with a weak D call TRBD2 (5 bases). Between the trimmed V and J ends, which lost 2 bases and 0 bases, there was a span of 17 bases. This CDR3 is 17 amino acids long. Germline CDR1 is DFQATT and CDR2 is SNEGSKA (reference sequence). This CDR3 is CSARSLAGLSSYNEQFF. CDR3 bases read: TGCAGTGCTAGATCCTTGGCGGGTTTGAGCTCCTACAATGAG.